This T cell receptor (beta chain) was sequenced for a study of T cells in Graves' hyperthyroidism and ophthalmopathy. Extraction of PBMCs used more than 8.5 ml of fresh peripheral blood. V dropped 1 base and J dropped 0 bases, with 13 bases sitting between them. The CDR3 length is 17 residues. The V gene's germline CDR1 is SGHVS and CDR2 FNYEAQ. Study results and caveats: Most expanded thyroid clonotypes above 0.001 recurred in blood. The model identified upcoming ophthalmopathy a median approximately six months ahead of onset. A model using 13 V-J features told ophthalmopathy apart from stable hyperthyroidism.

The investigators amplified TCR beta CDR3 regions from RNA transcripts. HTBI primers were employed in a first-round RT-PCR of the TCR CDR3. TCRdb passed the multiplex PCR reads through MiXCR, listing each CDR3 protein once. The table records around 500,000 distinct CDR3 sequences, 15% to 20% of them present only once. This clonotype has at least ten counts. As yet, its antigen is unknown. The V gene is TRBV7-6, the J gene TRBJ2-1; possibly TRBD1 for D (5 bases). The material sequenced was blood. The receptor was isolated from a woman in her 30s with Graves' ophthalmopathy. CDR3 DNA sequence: TGTGCCAGCAGCTTAGGACCGACAGCCTCCTCCTACAATGAGCAGTTCTTC. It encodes CASSLGPTASSYNEQFF.